This TCR beta chain was sequenced during a study of cytomegalovirus exposure and HLA in healthy donors (dated by TCRdb to 2016 to 2017). The study in broad terms: According to an earlier analysis of several hundred of the donors, 150 million to 200 million T cells yielded 117 million unique TCR beta sequences and approximately 300 Gb of sequence data. Roughly 300 gigabases of sequencing data and approximately 93 million unique TCR sequences were included in an early release covering over 600 HLA-typed donors. Among the roughly 390 genotyped donors, more than 70% belonged to the genetic ancestry cluster associated with self-reported Caucasian donors. The aim of the study was to test whether cataloging public T cell receptors could identify signatures of past pathogen exposure. The study profiled the T cell repertoires of 500 to 800 subjects by immunosequencing and related them to cytomegalovirus serostatus. A separate validation cohort of some 130 different subjects was used in addition to the roughly 720-subject first cohort. To predict cytomegalovirus infection status, the study combined high-throughput TCR immunosequencing, statistical association of individual TCRs with disease status, and machine learning. To study patterns of TCR occurrence, a later analysis re-analyzed previously published TCR beta repertoires from hundreds of donors and added high-resolution HLA genotyping. In the later analysis, no new phenotypic data were used to find candidate immune exposures; instead, reliance was placed on TCR beta sequences and their occurrence across donors. An earlier analysis of nearly 600 of the donors applied high-throughput TCR beta sequencing to assess whether each TCR beta V gene segment acted as functional or pseudogenic. Alongside the repertoire data, information on donor age, sex, ethnicity and CMV serostatus was compiled. A later genetic analysis took genome-wide SNP genotypes for about three fifths of the 666 donors and used that subset as a discovery cohort. Every repertoire in the discovery cohort had been generated on one and the same sequencing platform. Class I and class II HLA loci were covered by the typing at four-digit resolution. Typing coverage varied by locus: roughly 620-640 donors for A, B, C, DRB1 and DQB1; approximately 500 for DQA1; more than 600 for DPA1; around 490 for DPB1. Because of strong linkage in the cohort, five DR-DQ haplotypes were treated as single units for association and clustering. Among 398 genotyped donors of the cohort, an average of around 240,000 unique TCR beta nucleotide sequences were sequenced per donor, about a sixth of them non-productive.

On this clone itself: Its antigen has not been determined. Per-base quality was not reported, and no clone a single base away is much larger than it.

Library construction relied on the immunoSEQ multiplex PCR assay. A mixture of 60 forward primers for TCR Vbeta segments and 13 reverse primers for TCR Jbeta segments was used in the multiplex PCR. A multiplex PCR assay on genomic DNA amplified the CDR3 region of rearranged TCR beta genes. On the Illumina HiSeq System, the amplified TCR beta libraries were sequenced as 87-base-pair reads. In the original analysis: A later analysis tallied 75 million to 95 million unique TCR beta chains across the 610 or so repertoires, and some 10 million of those chains were shared by two or more donors. A nearest-neighbor algorithm error-corrected the raw reads and collapsed the reads into unique sequences, merging closely related sequences to remove PCR and sequencing errors. To assign V, D and J gene segments, CDR3 sequences were aligned to IMGT reference sequences. For a sequence to be retained, at least a six-nucleotide match to both a V gene segment and a J gene segment was required. A rearrangement counted as productive if the CDR3 had no stop codons and remained in frame with V and J, and every other rearrangement counted as non-productive. Following IMGT convention, CDR3 was defined as the stretch from the second conserved V-encoded cysteine up to the conserved J-encoded phenylalanine. The earlier analysis of some 580 of the donors excluded any sequence lacking an unambiguous match to a single V gene segment. In an earlier analysis of approximately 610 of the donors, V segments were called functional above 56.7% productive rearrangements and were called segregating when the between-donor standard deviation exceeded 5%. A statistical classification framework was built for diagnosing cytomegalovirus status from the catalog of TCR beta chain sequences. In a later analysis, TCR nucleotide sequences were compared against IMGT/GENE-DB human TR gene sequences so that V and J genes could be assigned. The TCRdist pipeline was used in a later analysis to assign CDR3 sequences and most-parsimonious VDJ recombination scenarios. In a later analysis, each TCR beta chain was defined by its CDR3 amino acid sequence together with its V-gene family, and reads lacking a unique V-gene family were excluded. To address suspected cross-contamination and a sequencing artifact, a later analysis removed around 600 highly shared, low-generation-probability nucleotide sequences. In a later analysis, a clonal expansion index for each public chain was calculated from normalized within-repertoire ranks of inferred template counts. Generation probabilities in a later analysis came from a VDJ recombination model fitted to out-of-frame rearrangements, and those results were checked against IGoR. A later analysis scored TCR-TCR, TCR-HLA and TCR-CMV co-occurrence with hypergeometric tests, applying a repertoire-size bias correction to TCR pairs. In a later analysis, false discovery rates were estimated by permuting HLA or CMV assignments 20 times. In a later analysis, co-occurring TCRs were grouped with DBSCAN, and TCRdist sequence similarity was added when clustering was performed within HLA-allele-positive subsets. Co-occurrence clustering excluded repertoires with fewer than 30,000 or more than 120,000 public chains, plus five with anomalous nucleotide sharing. The immuneACCESS repertoire file appears here via TCRdb, limited to in-frame rearrangements. These files lack a portion of the clones; in checked studies, under half of the deficit traces to unresolved V genes, and the cause of the others is not known. That table is the source of V, J and clone size, and D and trimming were worked out from the DNA. The sample profile shows roughly 43,000 clones; around three quarters of them were found once. The top ten clones comprise 1.4% of the sample.

General conclusions and limits of the study: Compared with the approximately 670-donor mean, donors in an Asian-associated ancestry cluster had fewer N-insertions in productive TCRs, according to a later genetic analysis. Compared with equally common non-associated chains, HLA-associated TCR beta chains in a later analysis were more clonally expanded and had lower generation probabilities. A later analysis associated 15,000 or so TCR beta sequences with specific HLA alleles at a false discovery rate of 0.05. Assigning TCR associations to individual alleles was difficult when HLA alleles, especially DR and DQ, strongly co-occurred. Correlated functional status among segregating V segments might be attributable to linkage disequilibrium, but an unknown experimental factor could not be ruled out. Most CMV-associated TCR beta chains appeared to be HLA-restricted in a later analysis, and the HLA associations seemed to be driven largely by CMV exposure. Because HLA typing was unavailable for some donors at each locus, only the typed subset was used in association tests. It was suggested by the authors that the approach could potentially be generalized to other disease states and immunological phenotypes. CMV serostatus was the only immune exposure information available for the cohort. In a later analysis, several top co-occurrence clusters were reported to appear linked to parvovirus B19, influenza, CMV and Epstein-Barr virus. V-gene and J-gene trimming of TCR beta chains was associated with a missense DCLRE1C variant in a later genetic analysis, and the association was replicated in an independent cohort. In vitro tests confirmed that a few of the cytomegalovirus-associated TCR beta chains recognize cytomegalovirus antigens. Most TCR sequences were observed very rarely across donors, whereas some public TCRs were present in many individuals. A further reported finding was that TCR beta sequences accurately predicted the HLA-A and HLA-B alleles for most subjects in the first cohort. In a later analysis, the rate of TCR association differed among HLA loci, with DRB1 alleles having the most associated TCRs and HLA-C alleles having the fewest. In this cohort, only TCR beta chains were sequenced, and detectable features were limited by the absence of alpha or paired-chain data. Cytomegalovirus status was reported to be diagnosed by the classifier with high specificity and sensitivity in both the original and validation cohorts. The earlier analysis of almost 600 of the donors excluded roughly 16 rarely observed V segments, including chromosome 9 orphons, because counts were too low. The study gave a list of some 150 TCR beta chains associated with cytomegalovirus. The 87-base-pair reads could not distinguish some IMGT-functional V segments, including TRBV6-2 and TRBV6-3, so those segments were excluded. The sequencing pipeline was judged likely to have produced a cluster of highly shared sequence variants as a technical artifact. Roughly uniform sequencing depth across donors was assumed in presence/absence analyses, although this assumption may not hold. Broadly in line with IMGT annotations, most TCR beta V segments showed up in productive rearrangements about 87% or about 30% of the time in an earlier analysis of some 590 of the donors.

At the junction V is shortened by 3 bases and J by 3 bases, with 11 bases in between. From a lookup of the germline V gene, CDR1 and CDR2 are MGHDK and SYGVNS. The CDR3 sequence holds 14 residues, the cysteine and phenylalanine included. The read is trimmed to its CDR3 DNA, 42 bases read in frame from base 1. The cohort was made up of 666 healthy bone marrow donors. At the time of sampling, all cohort members were nominally healthy, though unrecorded immune exposures were likely present. The donor tested CMV seronegative and was one of the 352 seronegative cohort members. Every donor gave a peripheral blood sample, and the peripheral blood mononuclear cells from that sample were used for TCR beta sequencing. The Qiagen DNeasy Blood Extraction Kit was used to extract genomic DNA from the blood cell samples.

The sequence joins TRBV25-1 to TRBJ1-1; no confident D gene assignment can be made. The TCR comes from a young man in good health and CMV-seronegative. Sequenced input: PBMCs. The CDR3 protein: CASSDTGIHTEAFF. The DNA sequence is as follows: TGTGCCAGCAGTGACACCGGGATCCACACTGAAGCTTTCTTT.